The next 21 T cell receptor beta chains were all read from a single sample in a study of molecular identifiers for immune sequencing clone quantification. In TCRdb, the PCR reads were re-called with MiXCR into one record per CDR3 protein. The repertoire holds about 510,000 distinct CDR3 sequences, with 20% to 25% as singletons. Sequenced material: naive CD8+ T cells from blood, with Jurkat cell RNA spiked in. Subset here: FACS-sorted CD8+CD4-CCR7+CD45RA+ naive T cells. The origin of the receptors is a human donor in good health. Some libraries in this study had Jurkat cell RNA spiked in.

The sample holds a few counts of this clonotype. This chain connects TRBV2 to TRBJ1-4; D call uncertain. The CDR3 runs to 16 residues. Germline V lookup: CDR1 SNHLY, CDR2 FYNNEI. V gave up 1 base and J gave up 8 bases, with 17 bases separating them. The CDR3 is CASSEGGGRYPEKLFF. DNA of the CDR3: TGTGCCAGCAGTGAAGGAGGCGGTCGGTATCCGGAAAAACTGTTTTTT.

DNA for the CDR3: TGCAGTGCTAGAGATTGGGCAGGGGGAATCTCCTACGAGCAGTACTTC. Protein: CSARDWAGGISYEQYF. The chain couples TRBV20-1 to TRBJ2-7; 7 bases line up with TRBD1. This CDR3 comprises 16 residues. V lost 0 bases and J lost 0; bases outside the gene matches: 8. Per the germline V gene, CDR1 is DFQATT and CDR2 is SNEGSKA (reference sequence).

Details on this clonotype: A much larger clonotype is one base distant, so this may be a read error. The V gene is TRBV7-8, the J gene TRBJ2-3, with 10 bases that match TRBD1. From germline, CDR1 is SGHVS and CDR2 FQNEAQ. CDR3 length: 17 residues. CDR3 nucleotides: TGTGCCGGCAGCTCCGGCCCCGACAGGGGGCTTACAGATACGCAGTATTTT. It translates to CAGSSGPDRGLTDTQYF.

CDR3 sequence: CASSQEDWNTEAFF. In DNA form, the CDR3 reads TGTGCCAGCAGCCAAGAGGACTGGAACACTGAAGCTTTCTTT. The chain carries TRBV3-1 and TRBJ1-1; D uncertain. Germline lookup yields CDR1 LGHDT and CDR2 YNNKEL (reference sequence). This CDR3 region has 14 residues. Trimming removed 0 bases from V and 1 base from J, with 6 bases in between.

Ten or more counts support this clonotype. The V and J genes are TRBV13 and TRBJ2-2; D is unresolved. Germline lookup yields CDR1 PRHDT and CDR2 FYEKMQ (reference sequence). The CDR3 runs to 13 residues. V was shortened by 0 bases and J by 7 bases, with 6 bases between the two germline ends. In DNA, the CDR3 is TGTGCCAGCAGCTTAGGAACACGCGGGGAGCTGTTTTTT. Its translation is CASSLGTRGELFF.

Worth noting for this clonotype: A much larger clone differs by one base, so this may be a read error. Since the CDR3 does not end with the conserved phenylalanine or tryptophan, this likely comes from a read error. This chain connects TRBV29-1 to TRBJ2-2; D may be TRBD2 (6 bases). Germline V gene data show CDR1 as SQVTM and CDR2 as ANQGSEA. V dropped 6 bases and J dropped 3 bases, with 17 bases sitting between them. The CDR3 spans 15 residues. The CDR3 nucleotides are TGCAGCGTGAACGGGGCGGGGTCCGACACCGGGGAGCTGTTTTAT. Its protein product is CSVNGAGSDTGELFY.

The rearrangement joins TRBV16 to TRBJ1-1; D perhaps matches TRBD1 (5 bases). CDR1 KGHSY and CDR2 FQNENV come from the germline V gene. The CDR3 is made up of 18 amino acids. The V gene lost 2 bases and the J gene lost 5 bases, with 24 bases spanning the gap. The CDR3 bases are TGTGCCAGCAGCCAAGTTTGGGCTACGGGGGGGGGTACAACTGAAGCTTTCTTT. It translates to CASSQVWATGGGTTEAFF.

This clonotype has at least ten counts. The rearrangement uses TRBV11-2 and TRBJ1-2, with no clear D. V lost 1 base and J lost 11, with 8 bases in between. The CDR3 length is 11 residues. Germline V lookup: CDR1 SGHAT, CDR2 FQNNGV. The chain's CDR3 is CASSLGAVYTF. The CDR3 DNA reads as TGTGCCAGCAGCTTAGGGGCAGTTTACACCTTC.

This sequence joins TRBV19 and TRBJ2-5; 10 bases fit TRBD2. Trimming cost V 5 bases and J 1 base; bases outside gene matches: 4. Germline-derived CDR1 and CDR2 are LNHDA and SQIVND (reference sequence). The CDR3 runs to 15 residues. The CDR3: CASSHLAGGQETQYF. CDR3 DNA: TGTGCCAGTAGTCACTTAGCGGGGGGCCAAGAGACCCAGTACTTC.

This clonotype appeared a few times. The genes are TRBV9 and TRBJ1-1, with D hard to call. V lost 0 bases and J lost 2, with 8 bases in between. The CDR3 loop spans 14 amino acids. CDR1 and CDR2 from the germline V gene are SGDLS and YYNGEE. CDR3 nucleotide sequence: TGTGCCAGCAGCGTAGCGAGGGATAACACTGAAGCTTTCTTT. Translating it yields CASSVARDNTEAFF.

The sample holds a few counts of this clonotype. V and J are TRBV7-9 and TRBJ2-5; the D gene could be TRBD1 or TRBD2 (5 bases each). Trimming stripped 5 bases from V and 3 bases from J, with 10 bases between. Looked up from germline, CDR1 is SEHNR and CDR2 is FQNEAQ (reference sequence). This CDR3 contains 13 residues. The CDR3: CASSGDLEETQYF. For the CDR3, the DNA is TGTGCCAGCAGCGGGGACCTCGAAGAGACCCAGTACTTC.

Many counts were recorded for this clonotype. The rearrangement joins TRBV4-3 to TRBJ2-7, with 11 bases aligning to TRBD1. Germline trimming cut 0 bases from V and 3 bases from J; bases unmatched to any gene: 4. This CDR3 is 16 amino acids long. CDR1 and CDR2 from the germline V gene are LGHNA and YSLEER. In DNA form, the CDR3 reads TGCGCCAGCAGCCAAGATCGGACAGGGGGCATCTACGAGCAGTACTTC. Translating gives CASSQDRTGGIYEQYF.

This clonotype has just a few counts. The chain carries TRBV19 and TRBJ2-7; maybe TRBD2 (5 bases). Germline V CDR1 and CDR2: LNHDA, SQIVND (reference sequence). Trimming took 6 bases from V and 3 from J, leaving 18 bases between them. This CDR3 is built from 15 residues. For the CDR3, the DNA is TGTGCCAGTAGCCCAAGCGAGGGCACTAGCTACGAGCAGTACTTC. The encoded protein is CASSPSEGTSYEQYF. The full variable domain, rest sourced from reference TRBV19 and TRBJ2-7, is DGGITQSPKYLFRKEGQNVTLSCEQNLNHDAMYWYRQDPGQGLRLIYYSQIVNDFQKGDIAEGYSVSREKKESFPLTVTSAQKNPTAFYLCASSPSEGTSYEQYFGPGTRLTVT.

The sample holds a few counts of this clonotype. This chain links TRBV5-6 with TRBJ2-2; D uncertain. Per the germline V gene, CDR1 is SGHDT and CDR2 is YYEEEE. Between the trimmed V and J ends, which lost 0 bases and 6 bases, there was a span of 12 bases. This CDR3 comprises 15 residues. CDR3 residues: CASSLDQMFSGELFF. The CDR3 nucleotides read TGTGCCAGCAGCTTGGACCAAATGTTTTCCGGGGAGCTGTTTTTT.

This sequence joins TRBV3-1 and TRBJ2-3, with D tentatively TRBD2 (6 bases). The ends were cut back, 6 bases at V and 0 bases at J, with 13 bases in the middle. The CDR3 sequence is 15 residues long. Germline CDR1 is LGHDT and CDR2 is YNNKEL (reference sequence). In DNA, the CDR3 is TGTGCCAGCAGTCACCCCGGGACTAGCACAGATACGCAGTATTTT. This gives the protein CASSHPGTSTDTQYF.

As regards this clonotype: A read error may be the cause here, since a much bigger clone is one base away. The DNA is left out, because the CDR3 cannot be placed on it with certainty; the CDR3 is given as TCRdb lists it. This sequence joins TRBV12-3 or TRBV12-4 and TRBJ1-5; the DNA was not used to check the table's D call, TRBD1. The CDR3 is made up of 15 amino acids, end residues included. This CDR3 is CASSFGQGINQPRHF.

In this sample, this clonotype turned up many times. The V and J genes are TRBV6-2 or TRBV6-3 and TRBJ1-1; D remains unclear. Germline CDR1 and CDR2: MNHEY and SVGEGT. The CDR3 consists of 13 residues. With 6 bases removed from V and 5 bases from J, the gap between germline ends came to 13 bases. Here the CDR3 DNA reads TGTGCCAGCAGCCACACGGGATCGACTGAAGCTTTCTTT. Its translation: CASSHTGSTEAFF.

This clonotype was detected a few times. In DNA form, the CDR3 reads TGTGCCAGCAGCCAGGACACAGCGTCCGATACGCAGTATTTT. Translation: CASSQDTASDTQYF. V gene TRBV14 combines with J gene TRBJ2-3, with a weak D call TRBD1 (5 bases). CDR3 length: 14 amino acids. Germline-derived CDR1 and CDR2 are SGHDN and FVKESK. V lost 3 bases, J lost 6 bases, and 13 bases lay in between.

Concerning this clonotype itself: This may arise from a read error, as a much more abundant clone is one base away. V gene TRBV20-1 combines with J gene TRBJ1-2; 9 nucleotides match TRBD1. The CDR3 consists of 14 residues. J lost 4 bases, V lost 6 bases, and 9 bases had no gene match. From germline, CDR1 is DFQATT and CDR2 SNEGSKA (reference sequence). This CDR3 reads CSAPDRGFLYGYTF. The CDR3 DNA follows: TGCAGTGCACCGGACAGGGGATTCCTCTATGGCTACACCTTC.

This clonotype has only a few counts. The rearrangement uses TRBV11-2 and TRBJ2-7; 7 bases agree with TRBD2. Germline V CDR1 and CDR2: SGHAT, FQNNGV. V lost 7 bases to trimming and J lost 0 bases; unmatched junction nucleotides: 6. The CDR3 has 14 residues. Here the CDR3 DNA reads TGTGCCAGCAACCCGGGACTAAGCTCCTACGAGCAGTACTTC. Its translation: CASNPGLSSYEQYF. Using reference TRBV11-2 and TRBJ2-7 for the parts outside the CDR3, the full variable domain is EAGVAQSPRYKIIEKRQSVAFWCNPISGHATLYWYQQILGQGPKLLIQFQNNGVVDDSQLPKDRFSAERLKGVDSTLKIQPAKLEDSAVYLCASNPGLSSYEQYFGPGTRLTVT.

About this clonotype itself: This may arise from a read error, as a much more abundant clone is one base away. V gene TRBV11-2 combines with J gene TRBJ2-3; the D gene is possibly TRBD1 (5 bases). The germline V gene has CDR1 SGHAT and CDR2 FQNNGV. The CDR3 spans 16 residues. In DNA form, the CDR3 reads TGTGCCGGCAGCTTAATTTACGACAGTCCCACAGATACGCAGTATTTT. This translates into CAGSLIYDSPTDTQYF.